Here is one TCR beta chain with its context. The sample belongs to a study of early T cells in non-severe SARS-CoV-2 infection. TCRdb processed the 5' RACE reads anew with MiXCR; each CDR3 protein has one entry. This table holds fewer than 60,000 distinct CDR3 sequences, about an eighth found once. Sequencing was carried out using whole blood. The clonotype comes from an adult who was a healthcare worker with PCR-confirmed SARS-CoV-2 infection or an uninfected control (not recorded which).

The CDR3: CASSPPQGYPEAFF. DNA for the CDR3: TGTGCCAGCTCACCCCCCCAGGGATACCCTGAAGCTTTCTTT. The rearrangement joins TRBV18 to TRBJ1-1; tentatively, D is TRBD1 (5 bases). Between the trimmed V and J ends, which lost 3 bases and 6 bases, there was a span of 14 bases. The germline gives CDR1 KGHSH, CDR2 LQKENI. This CDR3 is 14 amino acids long. Based on the CDR3 plus reference TRBV18 and TRBJ1-1, the full variable domain is NAGVMQNPRHLVRRRGQEARLRCSPMKGHSHVYWYRQLPEEGLKFMVYLQKENIIDESGMPKERFSAEFPKEGPSILRIQQVVRGDSAAYFCASSPPQGYPEAFFGQGTRLTVV.